Below are 11 T cell receptor beta chains sequenced from a single sample in a study of T-cell memory formation after mild COVID-19. TCRdb analysed the 5' RACE reads with MiXCR anew, one entry per CDR3 protein. The table has approximately 180,000 distinct CDR3 sequences, 15% to 20% seen once; the top ten hold about 2%. The sample comprised PBMCs or a T cell subset sorted from them (not recorded which). These receptors were taken from an adult woman who had mild COVID-19 (a few samples of this study predate the infection). Cell type and time point are not known.

In nucleotides, the CDR3 is TGTGCCAGCAGCTTAGCTCCCACTAGTGGGGCCTACAATGAGCAGTTCTTC. Encoded protein: CASSLAPTSGAYNEQFF. This chain links TRBV7-2 with TRBJ2-1, with D maybe TRBD2 (5 bases). Germline values: CDR1 SGHTA, CDR2 FQGNSA. With 0 bases removed from V and 2 bases from J, the gap between germline ends came to 14 bases. The CDR3 contains 17 residues.

This chain joins TRBV7-9 and TRBJ2-2, with 10 bases identical to TRBD2. The CDR3 contains 16 residues. Trimming removed 5 bases from V and 4 bases from J; junction bases left unmatched: 7. Germline CDR1 is SEHNR and CDR2 is FQNEAQ (reference sequence). CDR3 sequence: CASSGLAGVGTGELFF. Written as DNA, the CDR3 is TGTGCCAGCAGCGGGCTAGCGGGAGTTGGCACCGGGGAGCTGTTTTTT.

The rearrangement links TRBV29-1 to TRBJ2-3; 10 positions match TRBD2. The length of the CDR3 is 14 residues. Per germline, CDR1 SQVTM and CDR2 ANQGSEA. Unmatched junction bases numbered 10, after V lost 7 bases and J lost 6 bases. CDR3 residues: CSAVAGGTGDTQYF. The CDR3 region has the DNA TGCAGCGCAGTAGCGGGGGGTACGGGGGATACGCAGTATTTT.

In its sample, this clonotype was seen a few times. This chain joins TRBV7-2 and TRBJ2-1; TRBD2 matches at 7 bases. The germline V gene encodes CDR1 SGHTA and CDR2 FQGNSA. V lost 4 bases to trimming and J lost 4 bases; unmatched junction nucleotides: 25. The CDR3 loop spans 21 amino acids. CDR3 in amino acids: CASSSETTSRKSLNPYNEQFF. In nucleotides, the CDR3 is TGTGCCAGCAGCTCCGAAACGACTAGCCGTAAAAGCCTCAACCCGTACAATGAGCAGTTCTTC.

V is TRBV4-3 and J is TRBJ2-7; 10 bases agree with TRBD2. This CDR3 is built from 16 residues. Germline V gene data show CDR1 as LGHNA and CDR2 as YSLEER. The junction had 9 bases not matched to a gene; V was cut back by 4 bases and J by 3 bases. This chain's CDR3 is CASSRYLAGENYEQYF. Here the CDR3 DNA reads TGCGCCAGCAGCCGATACCTAGCGGGAGAAAACTACGAGCAGTACTTC.

This clonotype has more than one count but fewer than ten. The rearrangement uses TRBV6-2 or TRBV6-3 and TRBJ2-1, with 12 bases that match TRBD2. V was clipped by 9 bases and J by 7 bases; unmatched bases: 10. The germline V gene encodes CDR1 MNHEY and CDR2 SVGEGT. The CDR3 is 15 amino acids. CDR3 sequence (DNA): TGTGCCAGTTCGCGGACTAGCGGGAAGGCGAATGAGCAGTTCTTC. Translation: CASSRTSGKANEQFF.

This clonotype occurred a few times. The chain carries TRBV18 and TRBJ2-1; TRBD1 agrees at 9 bases. Germline V CDR1 and CDR2: KGHSH, LQKENI. V shed 3 bases, J shed 6 bases, and the junction held 6 bases outside the gene matches. The CDR3 is 15 residues long. CDR3 region: CASSPGQGPTNEQFF. DNA for the CDR3: TGTGCCAGCTCACCTGGACAGGGGCCCACCAATGAGCAGTTCTTC.

This chain joins TRBV20-1 and TRBJ2-7; 12 positions agree with TRBD2. Trimming took 6 bases from V and 4 from J; bases not matched to a gene: 7. The germline V gene encodes CDR1 DFQATT and CDR2 SNEGSKA (reference sequence). This CDR3 has 14 amino acids. Here the CDR3 reads CSAVATSGSYEQYF. CDR3 coding DNA: TGCAGTGCCGTTGCGACTAGCGGGAGTTACGAGCAGTACTTC.

The gene calls are TRBV18 and TRBJ2-1; TRBD1 aligns across 7 bases. V lost 1 base and J lost 9; bases outside the gene matches: 9. This CDR3 is built from 15 residues. Germline V gene sequence: CDR1 KGHSH, CDR2 LQKENI. The CDR3 is CASSPQGAERGEQFF. As DNA, the CDR3 is TGTGCCAGCTCACCACAGGGGGCTGAGCGCGGTGAGCAGTTCTTC. Filled out from reference TRBV18 and TRBJ2-1, the complete variable domain reads NAGVMQNPRHLVRRRGQEARLRCSPMKGHSHVYWYRQLPEEGLKFMVYLQKENIIDESGMPKERFSAEFPKEGPSILRIQQVVRGDSAAYFCASSPQGAERGEQFFGPGTRLTVL.

There are a few counts of this clonotype. The V gene is TRBV20-1, the J gene TRBJ1-1; 8 nucleotides line up with TRBD1. Germline V CDR1 and CDR2: DFQATT, SNEGSKA (reference sequence). This CDR3 contains 12 residues. V was clipped by 3 bases and J by 5 bases; unmatched bases: 2. The CDR3, as DNA: TGCAGTGCTAGGGACAGGGTAACTGAAGCTTTCTTT. This translates into CSARDRVTEAFF.

The rearrangement links TRBV6-6 to TRBJ1-2; no reliable D call. The CDR3 has 14 residues. With 1 base removed from V and 4 bases from J, the gap between germline ends came to 10 bases. From germline, CDR1 is MNHNY and CDR2 SVGAGI (reference sequence). DNA of the CDR3: TGTGCCAGCAGTTACTTACCCATCGTCTATGGCTACACCTTC. Amino acid sequence: CASSYLPIVYGYTF.